This T cell receptor beta chain stems from a study of shared clonotypes between healthy human individuals. There are 15 residues in the CDR3. Between the trimmed V and J ends, which lost 7 bases and 7 bases, there was a span of 19 bases. Germline CDR1 reads LNHDA; CDR2 reads SQIVND (reference sequence). TCRdb keeps only in-frame clones here, not all; method: immunoSEQ multiplex PCR. The sample contains about 2.4 million clones, 93% of which appear only once. Sequencing was carried out using naive CD4+ T cells from PBMCs. Regarding subset: CD45RA+ positively selected. The receptor was derived from a young man in good health. Some clones in this sample may be carry-over from other donors' samples. The rearrangement uses TRBV19 and TRBJ1-4; D not certain. The chain's CDR3 is CASNLGTLGREKLFF. The CDR3 nucleotides read TGTGCCAGTAACCTGGGCACCCTTGGGCGTGAAAAACTGTTTTTT.